Listed below are T cell receptor beta chains from one sample, sequenced in a study of technical replicates of blood from a few donors. Produced via immunoSEQ multiplex PCR; TCRdb's table is partial and in-frame only. The table records fewer than 90,000 clones, around 93% of them present only once. Sequenced: T cells isolated from PBMCs. These receptor sequences come from a human donor in good health. CDR3s include the opening cysteine and the closing phenylalanine or tryptophan. A D gene is named only where the DNA matches it firmly. Some rows mark clone size as missing; the rest say once, few, many or name a class of expanded clone.

D	size	J	V	CDR3	DNA
TRBD1	NA	TRBJ2-7	TRBV18	CASSPGDSGYEQYF	TGTGCCAGCTCACCCGGGGACAGTGGCTACGAGCAGTACTTC
NA	NA	TRBJ1-2	TRBV27	CASSFGTGTAYGYTF	TGTGCCAGCAGTTTCGGTACAGGCACGGCCTATGGCTACACCTTC
TRBD1	NA	TRBJ2-7	TRBV7-9	CASSLTSTGTGYEQYF	TGTGCCAGCAGCTTAACTAGTACCGGGACAGGCTACGAGCAGTACTTC
TRBD1	NA	TRBJ1-1	TRBV9	CASSNPSTGVNTEAFF	TGTGCCAGCAGCAACCCCTCGACAGGGGTGAACACTGAAGCTTTCTTT
TRBD1	NA	TRBJ2-3	TRBV6-5	CASWDRASTDTQYF	TGTGCCAGCTGGGACAGGGCTTCAACAGATACGCAGTATTTT
NA	NA	TRBJ1-1	TRBV7-3	CASSLSHRNTEAFF	TGTGCCAGCAGCTTATCTCACAGGAACACTGAAGCTTTCTTT
NA	NA	TRBJ2-5	TRBV12-5	CASGTDQNRETQYF	TGTGCTAGTGGTACCGACCAAAACAGGGAGACCCAGTACTTC
NA	NA	TRBJ1-5	TRBV11-2	CASSLGLEPNQPQHF	TGTGCCAGCAGCTTAGGTTTAGAACCCAATCAGCCCCAGCATTTT
NA	NA	TRBJ2-1	TRBV29-1	CSVEPASRAYNEQFF	TGCAGCGTTGAACCCGCTAGCAGAGCCTACAATGAGCAGTTCTTC
TRBD2	NA	TRBJ2-1	TRBV11-2	CASRGLAGVYNEQFF	TGTGCCAGCAGGGGTCTAGCGGGAGTCTACAATGAGCAGTTCTTC
NA	NA	TRBJ2-5	TRBV28	CASSFPGGSETQYF	TGTGCCAGCAGTTTCCCAGGAGGGTCAGAGACCCAGTACTTC
NA	NA	TRBJ2-3	TRBV7-9	CASSPRGADTQYF	TGTGCCAGCAGCCCCCGTGGAGCAGATACGCAGTATTTT
TRBD1	NA	TRBJ2-7	TRBV6-5	CATSRDRGLEQYF	TGTGCCACCTCGAGGGACAGGGGGCTCGAGCAGTACTTC
NA	once	TRBJ1-2	TRBV27	CASSFSAVYYGYTF	TGTGCCAGCAGTTTCTCGGCGGTTTACTATGGCTACACCTTC
NA	NA	TRBJ2-4	TRBV6-1	CASSEVRLEYF	TGTGCCAGCAGTGAAGTGAGACTAGAGTACTTC
TRBD1	NA	TRBJ2-1	TRBV19	CASSRRQGVYNEQFF	TGTGCCAGTAGTCGACGACAGGGGGTCTACAATGAGCAGTTCTTC
NA	NA	TRBJ2-1	TRBV4-1	CASSQGRRQGEFF	TGCGCCAGCAGCCAGGGAAGGCGGCAGGGTGAGTTCTTC
TRBD2	NA	TRBJ2-5	TRBV7-2	CASSLGDGGAGETQYF	TGTGCCAGCAGCCTCGGAGACGGGGGGGCAGGAGAGACCCAGTACTTC
TRBD1	NA	TRBJ1-1	TRBV7-9	CASSSPTGRMTEAFF	TGTGCCAGCAGCTCCCCGACAGGGCGTATGACTGAAGCTTTCTTT
NA	NA	TRBJ1-5	TRBV7-9	CASSLDGGSNQPQHF	TGTGCCAGCAGCTTAGACGGGGGGAGCAATCAGCCCCAGCATTTT
NA	NA	TRBJ2-7	TRBV5-1	CASSLGGANEQYF	TGCGCCAGCAGCTTGGGCGGAGCCAACGAGCAGTACTTC
TRBD2	NA	TRBJ2-2	TRBV19	CASSLDLAGGPGNTGELFF	TGTGCCAGTTCACTTGATCTAGCGGGAGGGCCCGGGAACACCGGGGAGCTGTTTTTT
NA	NA	TRBJ2-2	TRBV9	CASSPHTGELFF	TGTGCCAGCAGCCCTCACACCGGGGAGCTGTTTTTT
TRBD1	NA	TRBJ1-1	TRBV7-3	CASSSNPGQGAEAFF	TGTGCCAGCAGCTCGAACCCGGGACAGGGGGCGGAAGCTTTCTTT
NA	NA	TRBJ1-5	TRBV6-5	CASSYDNNQPQHF	TGTGCCAGCAGTTACGACAACAATCAGCCCCAGCATTTT
NA	NA	TRBJ2-7	TRBV5-4	CASSKRAGESYEQYF	TGTGCCAGCAGCAAGAGGGCGGGCGAGTCCTACGAGCAGTACTTC
NA	once	TRBJ2-7	TRBV6-5	CASSYQGRASEQYF	TGTGCCAGCAGTTACCAGGGGAGGGCCTCCGAGCAGTACTTC
NA	NA	TRBJ2-1	TRBV6-5	CASSYTAGSYNEQFF	TGTGCCAGCAGTTACACTGCAGGGTCCTACAATGAGCAGTTCTTC
NA	NA	TRBJ1-3	TRBV5-4	CASSLWSEGLGNTIYF	TGTGCCAGCAGCTTGTGGAGCGAGGGTCTCGGAAACACCATATATTTT
TRBD2	NA	TRBJ2-6	TRBV10-3	CAIPAAGGTPSGANVLTF	TGTGCCATACCGGCCGCCGGGGGGACCCCCTCTGGGGCCAACGTCCTGACTTTC
NA	NA	TRBJ1-1	TRBV27	CASSKGGWTEAFF	TGTGCCAGCAGCAAAGGCGGATGGACTGAAGCTTTCTTT
TRBD2	NA	TRBJ2-1	TRBV5-4	CASSLTGGRNEQFF	TGTGCCAGCAGCTTGACGGGGGGGCGGAATGAGCAGTTCTTC
NA	NA	TRBJ2-2	TRBV4-1	CASSLIRGAVTGELFF	TGCGCCAGCAGCCTCATCCGAGGTGCCGTCACCGGGGAGCTGTTTTTT
TRBD1	NA	TRBJ1-1	TRBV18	CASSPGQGGAEAFF	TGTGCCAGCTCACCGGGACAGGGAGGCGCGGAAGCTTTCTTT
TRBD2	NA	TRBJ2-1	TRBV7-6	CASSLTSGNHEQFF	TGTGCCAGCAGTTTGACTAGCGGGAACCATGAGCAGTTCTTC
NA	NA	TRBJ1-5	TRBV4-1	CASSFAGELGNQPQHF	TGCGCCAGCAGCTTTGCAGGGGAGTTGGGCAATCAGCCCCAGCATTTT
NA	NA	TRBJ2-6	TRBV30	CAYNTGGANVLTF	TGTGCCTATAACACGGGTGGGGCCAACGTCCTGACTTTC
TRBD1	NA	TRBJ2-3	TRBV2	CAILDRGFTDTQYF	TGTGCCATCCTCGACAGGGGTTTCACAGATACGCAGTATTTT
NA	once	TRBJ1-1	TRBV4-1	CASRGNRVGTEAFF	TGCGCCAGCAGGGGGAACAGGGTGGGCACTGAAGCTTTCTTT
NA	NA	TRBJ2-5	TRBV20-1	CSARRETQYF	TGCAGTGCTCGCCGGGAGACCCAGTACTTC
NA	NA	TRBJ1-4	TRBV7-9	CASSSRRGEKLFF	TGTGCCAGCAGCTCCCGGAGGGGTGAAAAACTGTTTTTT
NA	NA	TRBJ2-5	TRBV10-1	CASSKQGFQETQYF	TGCGCCAGCAGCAAACAGGGTTTCCAAGAGACCCAGTACTTC
TRBD1	NA	TRBJ1-2	TRBV11-2	CASPDRGSNYGYTF	TGTGCCAGCCCGGACAGGGGGTCTAACTATGGCTACACCTTC
TRBD1	NA	TRBJ1-2	TRBV13	CASSSTGGGYGYTF	TGTGCCAGCAGCTCGACAGGGGGTGGCTATGGCTACACCTTC
NA	NA	TRBJ2-1	TRBV11-3	CASSLGTAEYNEQFF	TGTGCCAGCAGCTTAGGTACGGCGGAATACAATGAGCAGTTCTTC
NA	NA	TRBJ2-7	TRBV6-1	CASSEGKPLFYEQYF	TGTGCCAGCAGTGAAGGCAAGCCTCTTTTCTACGAGCAGTACTTC
TRBD1	NA	TRBJ2-7	TRBV2	CASSETGTGSYEQYF	TGTGCCAGCAGTGAAACCGGGACAGGATCATACGAGCAGTACTTC
TRBD1	NA	TRBJ1-5	TRBV2	CASRGQISNQPQHF	TGTGCCAGCCGGGGACAGATTAGCAATCAGCCCCAGCATTTT
NA	once	TRBJ1-1	TRBV5-1	CASSPPAGVGTEAFF	TGCGCCAGCAGCCCCCCCGCAGGGGTTGGCACTGAAGCTTTCTTT
TRBD1	NA	TRBJ1-5	TRBV7-8	CASSMDRGTAGGQPQHF	TGTGCCAGCAGCATGGACAGGGGAACGGCTGGGGGGCAGCCCCAGCATTTT
NA	NA	TRBJ1-3	TRBV7-2	CASSFPLPEGLFIDTIYF	TGTGCCAGCAGCTTTCCTCTCCCAGAGGGCCTATTTATCGACACCATATATTTT
NA	NA	TRBJ2-3	TRBV21-1	CASRPAGQATIAQYF	TGTGCCAGCCGACCTGCGGGACAGGCGACCATTGCGCAGTATTTT
TRBD2	once	TRBJ2-3	TRBV5-1	CASSGGLAGGPFPPDTQYF	TGCGCCAGCAGCGGCGGACTAGCGGGAGGGCCCTTCCCTCCAGATACGCAGTATTTT
TRBD2	NA	TRBJ2-4	TRBV11-3	CASSASGGLAKNIQYF	TGTGCCAGCAGCGCTAGCGGGGGCCTAGCCAAAAACATTCAGTACTTC
NA	NA	TRBJ1-2	TRBV30	CAGWTDGYTF	TGTGCCGGATGGACAGACGGCTACACCTTC